The 21 T cell receptor beta chains reported below all come from one sample, sequenced in a study of T-cell reconstitution after alpha-beta-depleted transplantation in children. A library of TCRbeta sequences, prepared with unique molecular identifiers, was generated. TCRdb used MiXCR to reprocess the PCR reads, holding one entry per CDR3 protein. Among under 300,000 distinct CDR3 sequences listed, 9.5% to 13% were seen once. The source material was peripheral blood, sampled 180 days after TCRalphabeta/CD19-depleted stem cell transplant. The receptors originated from a male patient aged 2-10 years who had a stem cell transplant for chronic granulomatous disease, so the T cells may come from the graft donor.

The table lists this clonotype with many counts. J is TRBJ2-7 and V is TRBV28; D is ambiguous. This CDR3 is built from 11 residues. V lost 7 bases and J lost 2, with 6 bases in between. Germline CDR1 reads MDHEN; CDR2 reads SYDVKM. CDR3 sequence (DNA): TGTGCCAGCAACGGAGCCTACGAGCAGTACTTC. This translates into CASNGAYEQYF.

This clonotype has more than one count but fewer than ten. The chain employs TRBV12-3 or TRBV12-4 and TRBJ2-3, with TRBD2 identical over 13 bases. J lost 2 bases, V lost 6 bases, and 5 bases had no gene match. The CDR3 has 16 residues. CDR3 nucleotides: TGTGCCAGCAGAGGACTAGCGGGGGAGTACACAGATACGCAGTATTTT. This encodes CASRGLAGEYTDTQYF.

This clonotype was seen repeatedly, ten times or more. This rearrangement joins TRBV19 to TRBJ2-3; 7 bases line up with TRBD2. This CDR3 region has 17 residues. Germline V gene sequence: CDR1 LNHDA, CDR2 SQIVND (reference sequence). V lost 6 bases, J lost 4 bases, and 16 bases stayed unmatched. This CDR3 is CASSATTPRLAPDTQYF. CDR3 DNA sequence: TGTGCCAGTAGCGCCACCACACCAAGACTAGCCCCAGATACGCAGTATTTT. Together with reference TRBV19 and TRBJ2-3, the CDR3 gives the full variable domain: DGGITQSPKYLFRKEGQNVTLSCEQNLNHDAMYWYRQDPGQGLRLIYYSQIVNDFQKGDIAEGYSVSREKKESFPLTVTSAQKNPTAFYLCASSATTPRLAPDTQYFGPGTRLTVL.

There are a few counts of this clonotype. This chain uses TRBV30 with TRBJ2-2, with a tentative D call TRBD1 (5 bases). This CDR3 is built from 18 residues. V was cut by 2 bases and J by 1 base, with 20 bases left in between. Germline-derived CDR1 and CDR2 are GTSNPN and SVGIG (reference sequence). In DNA, the CDR3 is TGTGCCTGGAGTCGCCCCCGCTGGAACGACAGGAACACCGGGGAGCTGTTTTTT. Its translation: CAWSRPRWNDRNTGELFF.

A few counts support this clonotype. CDR3 loop: CASSLGTSGRSRNEQFF. In nucleotides, the CDR3 is TGTGCCAGCAGCTTAGGGACTAGCGGGAGATCTCGCAATGAGCAGTTCTTC. The chain couples TRBV7-9 to TRBJ2-1; 13 bases fit TRBD2. Germline CDR1 SEHNR, CDR2 FQNEAQ (reference sequence). With V trimmed by 1 base and J by 6 bases, 6 bases remained unmatched. This CDR3 region has 17 residues.

The rearrangement joins TRBV12-3 or TRBV12-4 to TRBJ2-1; 9 positions match TRBD1. J was trimmed by 6 bases and V by 3 bases; bases with no gene match: 6. The CDR3 has 15 residues. CDR3 sequence reads: CASSFWDREGNEQFF. The DNA for the CDR3 is TGTGCCAGCAGTTTTTGGGACAGGGAAGGCAATGAGCAGTTCTTC.

This clonotype was counted many times. J is TRBJ1-2 and V is TRBV20-1, with D hard to call. The germline gives CDR1 DFQATT, CDR2 SNEGSKA (reference sequence). This CDR3 is 12 amino acids long. V dropped 6 bases and J dropped 3 bases, with 11 bases sitting between them. Here the CDR3 reads CSASTLDYGYTF. DNA of the CDR3: TGCAGTGCCTCGACCCTGGACTATGGCTACACCTTC.

This clonotype was recorded many times. The V call is TRBV11-2, the J call TRBJ2-5; TRBD2 agrees at 9 bases. Losses at the gene ends were 1 base for V and 5 bases for J; bases not matched to a gene: 8. The CDR3 sequence is 16 residues long. Germline CDR1 reads SGHAT; CDR2 reads FQNNGV. CDR3: CASSLALAGIMETQYF. As DNA, the CDR3 is TGTGCCAGCAGCTTAGCCCTAGCGGGGATCATGGAGACCCAGTACTTC.

This clonotype was seen repeatedly, ten times or more. The chain links TRBV7-9 to TRBJ2-5, with 8 bases fitting TRBD2. The CDR3 runs 15 residues. CDR1 is SEHNR, CDR2 FQNEAQ, per germline (reference sequence). J was trimmed by 5 bases and V by 5 bases; bases with no gene match: 10. This CDR3 is CASSISGDRWETQYF. The CDR3 DNA sequence: TGTGCCAGCAGCATTAGCGGGGACCGATGGGAGACCCAGTACTTC.

To note about this clonotype: A much larger clone lies a single base off, so this may be a read error. The rearrangement links TRBV20-1 to TRBJ2-2, with D uncertain. Deletions cut 4 bases from V and 1 base from J, with 10 bases between. CDR3 length: 14 amino acids. Germline-derived CDR1 and CDR2 are DFQATT and SNEGSKA (reference sequence). This chain's CDR3 is CSATVTGNTGELFF. CDR3 bases: TGCAGTGCTACCGTGACGGGGAACACCGGGGAGCTGTTTTTT.

This clonotype showed up many times. The rearrangement links TRBV2 to TRBJ1-3; D gene unclear. Trimming removed 4 bases from V and 0 bases from J, with 10 bases in between. CDR1 is SNHLY and CDR2 is FYNNEI in the germline V gene. The CDR3 covers 15 residues. Here the CDR3 reads CASSAGVSSGNTIYF. In DNA form, the CDR3 reads TGTGCCAGCAGTGCGGGTGTAAGCTCTGGAAACACCATATATTTT.

This clonotype came up once. The chain combines TRBV11-2 with TRBJ2-7, with a weak D call TRBD2 (6 bases). V was trimmed by 1 base and J by 7 bases, leaving 17 bases between them. The CDR3 loop spans 15 amino acids. Germline CDR1 is SGHAT and CDR2 is FQNNGV. This CDR3 reads CASSLVGGRLREQYF. The DNA for the CDR3 is TGTGCCAGCAGCTTAGTGGGAGGACGTTTGAGGGAGCAGTACTTC.

This clonotype occurred many times. The gene calls are TRBV5-1 and TRBJ2-7, with a weak D call TRBD1 (6 bases). CDR1 is SGHRS, CDR2 YFSETQ, per germline. The CDR3 covers 14 residues. V lost 1 base and J lost 4, with 12 bases in between. CDR3 amino acids: CASSLKLGGYEQYF. Here the CDR3 DNA reads TGCGCCAGCAGCTTGAAACTAGGGGGATACGAGCAGTACTTC.

The table lists this clonotype with many counts. In DNA, the CDR3 is TGCAGCGTTGACGATCCGACAGCGGGAGCGACCCAGTACTTC. It specifies CSVDDPTAGATQYF. This chain joins TRBV29-1 and TRBJ2-5; 8 nucleotides line up with TRBD2. CDR1 and CDR2 (germline): SQVTM, ANQGSEA. This CDR3 has 14 amino acids. J gave up 7 bases and V 3 bases, and 10 bases lay outside the gene matches.

This clonotype was seen a handful of times. The CDR3: CASGQGGLWEQYF. Here the CDR3 DNA reads TGTGCCAGCGGGCAGGGTGGACTTTGGGAGCAGTACTTC. This chain joins TRBV6-1 and TRBJ2-7; either TRBD1 or TRBD2 may fit D (5 bases each). With 8 bases removed from V and 7 bases from J, the gap between germline ends came to 18 bases. The CDR3 is made up of 13 amino acids. CDR1 and CDR2 (germline): MNHNS, SASEGT.

The rearrangement links TRBV18 to TRBJ1-2, with 9 positions matching TRBD1. From germline, CDR1 is KGHSH and CDR2 LQKENI. This CDR3 is 14 amino acids long. The trim removed 3 bases at V and 8 bases at J, leaving 7 bases unmatched. CDR3 residues: CASSPMRQGDGYTF. As DNA, the CDR3 is TGTGCCAGCTCACCCATGAGACAGGGGGACGGCTACACCTTC.

This clonotype was detected ten times or more. The CDR3: CASRKGAVPGEQFF. As DNA, the CDR3 is TGTGCCAGCAGGAAGGGGGCAGTCCCAGGGGAGCAGTTCTTC. The chain carries TRBV28 and TRBJ2-1, with 7 positions matching TRBD1. CDR3 length: 14 amino acids. The ends lost 6 bases at V and 10 bases at J; junction bases unmatched: 12. Germline V gene lookup returns CDR1 MDHEN and CDR2 SYDVKM.

Turning to this clonotype: A much larger clonotype is one base distant, so this may be a read error. This chain joins TRBV9 and TRBJ2-1, with no clear D. This CDR3 is 16 amino acids long. Germline CDR1 reads SGDLS; CDR2 reads YYNGEE. The DNA of the CDR3 is TGTGCCAGCAGCTACCCAGATTCTGGCGGCTCGAATGTGCAGTTCTTC. It is translated as CASSYPDSGGSNVQFF.

This clonotype was found many times. The V gene is TRBV20-1, the J gene TRBJ2-2; D is unresolved. V gave up 0 bases and J gave up 2 bases, with 4 bases separating them. This CDR3 is built from 13 residues. CDR1 and CDR2 (germline): DFQATT, SNEGSKA (reference sequence). CDR3 sequence: CSARDENTGELFF. The CDR3 DNA reads TGCAGTGCTAGAGATGAAAACACCGGGGAGCTGTTTTTT.

This clonotype was observed a handful of times. The chain has TRBV20-1 and TRBJ2-3; D gene ambiguous. V lost 1 base and J 0 bases, leaving 11 bases between the germline ends. Germline CDR1 is DFQATT and CDR2 is SNEGSKA (reference sequence). There are 15 residues in the CDR3. The CDR3 region is CSARVLGKSTDTQYF. The CDR3 coding sequence is TGCAGTGCTAGAGTCTTGGGAAAAAGCACAGATACGCAGTATTTT.

This clonotype was recorded at least ten times. The chain uses TRBV12-3 or TRBV12-4 and TRBJ1-5; D remains unclear. This CDR3 is built from 15 residues. V lost 3 bases and J 1 base, leaving 10 bases between the germline ends. The CDR3 region is CASSFLSKSNQPQHF. The CDR3 coding sequence is TGTGCCAGCAGTTTTTTAAGTAAGAGCAATCAGCCCCAGCATTTT.